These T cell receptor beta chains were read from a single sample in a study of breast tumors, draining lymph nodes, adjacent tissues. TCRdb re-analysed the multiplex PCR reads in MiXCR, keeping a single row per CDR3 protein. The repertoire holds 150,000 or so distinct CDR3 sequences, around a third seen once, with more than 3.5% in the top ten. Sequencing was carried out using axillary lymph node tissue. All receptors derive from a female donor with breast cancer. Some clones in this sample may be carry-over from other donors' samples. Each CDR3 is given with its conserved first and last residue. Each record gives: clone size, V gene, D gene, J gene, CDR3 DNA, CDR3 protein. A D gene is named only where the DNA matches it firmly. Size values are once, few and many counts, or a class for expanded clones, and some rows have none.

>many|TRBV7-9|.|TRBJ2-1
TGTGCCAGCAGCTTTATCGGGTCCCAGCGGGAGCAGTTCTTC
CASSFIGSQREQFF
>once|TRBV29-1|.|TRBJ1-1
TGCAGCGTAAAAGAGGGAAGGAACACTGAAGCTTTCTTT
CSVKEGRNTEAFF
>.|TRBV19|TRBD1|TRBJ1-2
TGTGCCAGTAGGCCAGGGGACAGCGACTATGGCTACACCTTC
CASRPGDSDYGYTF
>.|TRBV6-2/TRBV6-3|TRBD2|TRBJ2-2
TGTGCCAGCAGTTACTCGAAATCACTAGCGGGGGAGCTGTTTTTT
CASSYSKSLAGELFF
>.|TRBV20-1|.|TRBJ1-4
TGCAGTGCTCGGGACCCTGCAGCTAATGAAAAACTGTTCTTT
CSARDPAANEKLFF
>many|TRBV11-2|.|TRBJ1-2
TGTGCCAGCAGCCTAGTGGGGAGAGGGGGCTACACCTTC
CASSLVGRGGYTF
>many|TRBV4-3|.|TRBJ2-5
TGCGCCAGCAGCCAAGATCCCTATAGCGGAGCCAGCCAAGAGACCCAGTACTTC
CASSQDPYSGASQETQYF
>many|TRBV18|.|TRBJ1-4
TGTGCCAGCTCACTGCGGGACAACAATGAAAAACTGTTTTTT
CASSLRDNNEKLFF
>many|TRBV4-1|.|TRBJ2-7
TGCGCCAGCAGCCACAAGGTCTTCCCGTCCGCGGACGAGCAGTACTTC
CASSHKVFPSADEQYF
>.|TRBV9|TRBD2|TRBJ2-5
TGTGCCAGCAGCGGGGGACTAGCGGGACTAGAGACCCAGTACTTC
CASSGGLAGLETQYF
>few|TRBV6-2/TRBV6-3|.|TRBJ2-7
TGTGCCAGCAGTCCCCGAAGGGGGGAGCAGTACTTC
CASSPRRGEQYF
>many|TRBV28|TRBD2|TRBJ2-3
TGTGCCAGCAGTTTTGGTACTAGCGGGAGGATGACAGATACGCAGTATTTT
CASSFGTSGRMTDTQYF
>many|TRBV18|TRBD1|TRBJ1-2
TGTGCCAGCTCACCGTACAGGGGGCTAAGTGGCTACACCTTC
CASSPYRGLSGYTF
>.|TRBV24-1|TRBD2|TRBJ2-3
TGTGCCACCAGTGGGGGCGGGAGTAAGTCAGATACGCAGTATTTT
CATSGGGSKSDTQYF
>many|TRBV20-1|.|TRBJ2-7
TGCAGTCCCCTGGGCGAGAGCTCCTACGAGCAGTACTTC
CSPLGESSYEQYF
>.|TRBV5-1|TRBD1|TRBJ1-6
TGCGCCAGCAGCTTAAGAGGGGGGACAGGGAGTTCACCCCTCCACTTT
CASSLRGGTGSSPLHF
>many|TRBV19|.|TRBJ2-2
TGTGCCAATAGGGCGGGGAGGCAGGGTGCAGTCTACACCGGGGAGCTGTTTTTT
CANRAGRQGAVYTGELFF
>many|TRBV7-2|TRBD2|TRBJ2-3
TGTGCCAGCAGCTTACTAGCGGGAAGTTTCGGCACAGATACGCAGTATTTT
CASSLLAGSFGTDTQYF